This entry is about one TCR beta chain. In its sample, this clonotype was seen many times. What this receptor recognizes is not known. Qualities for individual bases were not recorded, and no much larger clone is one base off. The sample is drawn from a study of T cell repertoires in cytomegalovirus infection (dated by TCRdb to about 2019). With respect to the entire study: Donor HLA type was relevant to the analysis, as public TCR beta signatures indicated carriage of CMV infection together with the matching HLA type. Overall study outcomes, separate from this receptor: The ex vivo response was dominated by HLA-C-restricted CMV-specific TCR beta clonotypes, which also provided the single most frequent clonotype in two of eight donors. In both this cohort and an independent cohort of 352 donors, the cumulative frequency of public TCR beta family members distinguished carriers of CMV infection plus the relevant HLA type.

The instrument given in TCRdb is Illumina HiSeq 1500. Through fastp at Q25 and MiXCR, TCRdb rebuilt clones from the public reads, retaining in-frame beta chains. A single entry per CDR3 protein holds the most common genes and DNA from its merged rows. The sample contains fewer than 350,000 distinct CDR3 sequences, over 7.5% of them found a single time. The ten largest make up around 4.1% of the sample. There are 15 amino acids in the CDR3, from cysteine to phenylalanine inclusive. Just CDR3 DNA is preserved here, 45 bases in frame from base 1. Unmatched junction bases come to 9, with V trimmed by 4 bases and J by 5 bases. The germline V gene supplies CDR1 SGHTA and CDR2 FQGNSA.

The TCR sequence derives from a human donor in good health (CMV status not recorded). Some clones in this sample may be carry-over from other donors' samples. The source material was PBMCs. The sequence joins TRBV7-2 to TRBJ1-2, with 8 junctional bases fitting TRBD1. The nucleotide sequence is TGTGCCAGCAGCTCGTACACCGGGACAGGTTATGGCTACACCTTC. It encodes CASSSYTGTGYGYTF.